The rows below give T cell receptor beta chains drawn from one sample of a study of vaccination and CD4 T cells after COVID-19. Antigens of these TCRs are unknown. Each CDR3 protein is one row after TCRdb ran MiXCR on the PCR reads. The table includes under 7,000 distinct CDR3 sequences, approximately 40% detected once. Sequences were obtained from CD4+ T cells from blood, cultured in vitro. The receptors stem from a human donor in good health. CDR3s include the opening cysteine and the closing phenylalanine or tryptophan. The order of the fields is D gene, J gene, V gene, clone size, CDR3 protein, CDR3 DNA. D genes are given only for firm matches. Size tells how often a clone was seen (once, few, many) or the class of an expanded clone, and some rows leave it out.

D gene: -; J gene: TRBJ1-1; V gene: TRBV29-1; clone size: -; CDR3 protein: CSVSRGHTEAFF; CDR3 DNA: TGCAGCGTTTCTCGGGGGCACACTGAAGCTTTCTTT
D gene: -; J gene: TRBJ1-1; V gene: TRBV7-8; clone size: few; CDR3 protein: CASSLDGKATGKAFF; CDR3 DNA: TGTGCCAGCAGCTTAGACGGGAAAGCTACAGGGAAAGCTTTCTTT
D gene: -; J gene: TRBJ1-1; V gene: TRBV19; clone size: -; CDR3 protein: CASRQIESWTKAFF; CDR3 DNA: TGTGCCAGTAGGCAAATAGAAAGTTGGACTAAAGCTTTCTTT
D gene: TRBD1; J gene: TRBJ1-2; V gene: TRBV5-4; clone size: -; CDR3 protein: CASSLSQGDGYTF; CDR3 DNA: TGTGCCAGCAGCTTGTCACAGGGGGATGGCTACACCTTC
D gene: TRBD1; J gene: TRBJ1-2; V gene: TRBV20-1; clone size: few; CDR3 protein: CSAPRDRGRSHPGYTF; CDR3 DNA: TGCAGTGCTCCCAGGGACAGGGGCCGCTCCCACCCCGGCTACACCTTC
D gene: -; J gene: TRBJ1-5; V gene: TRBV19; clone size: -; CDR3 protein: CASSAGRVNQPQHF; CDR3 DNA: TGTGCCAGTAGTGCCGGCAGGGTCAATCAGCCCCAGCATTTT
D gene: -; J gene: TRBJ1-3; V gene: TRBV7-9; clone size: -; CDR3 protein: CASSHGQGNTIYF; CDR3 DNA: TGCGCCAGCAGCCACGGACAGGGAAACACCATATATTTT
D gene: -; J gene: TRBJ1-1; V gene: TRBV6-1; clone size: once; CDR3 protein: CASTTQALVGHEAFF; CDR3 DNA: TGTGCCAGCACCACCCAGGCCTTGGTCGGGCATGAAGCTTTCTTT
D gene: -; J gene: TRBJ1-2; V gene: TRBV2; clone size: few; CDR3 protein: CASSRQDYGYTF; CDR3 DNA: TGTGCCAGCAGTCGACAGGACTATGGCTACACCTTC
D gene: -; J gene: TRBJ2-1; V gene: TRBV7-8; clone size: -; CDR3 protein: CASSSWGEQFF; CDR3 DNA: TGTGCCAGCAGCTCCTGGGGCGAGCAGTTCTTC
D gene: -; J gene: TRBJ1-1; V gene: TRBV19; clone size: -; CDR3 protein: CASSIGRKNTEAFF; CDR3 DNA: TGTGCCAGTAGTATAGGACGGAAAAACACTGAAGCTTTCTTT
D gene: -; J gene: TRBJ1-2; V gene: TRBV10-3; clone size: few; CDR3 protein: CAISAEGGQAYGYTF; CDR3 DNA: TGTGCCATCAGTGCCGAGGGAGGTCAAGCCTATGGCTACACCTTC
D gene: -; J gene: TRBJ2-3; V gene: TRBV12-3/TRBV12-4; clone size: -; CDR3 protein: CASSSGADTQYF; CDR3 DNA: TGTGCCAGCAGTTCCGGGGCGGATACGCAGTATTTT
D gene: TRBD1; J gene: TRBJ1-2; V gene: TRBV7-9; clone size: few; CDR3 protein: CASSAQGDYGYTF; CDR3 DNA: TGTGCCAGCAGCGCGCAGGGGGACTATGGCTACACCTTC
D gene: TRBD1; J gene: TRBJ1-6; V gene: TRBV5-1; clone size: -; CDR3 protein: CASSASKTGANSPLHF; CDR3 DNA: TGCGCCAGCTCCGCCTCCAAGACAGGGGCCAATTCACCCCTCCACTTT
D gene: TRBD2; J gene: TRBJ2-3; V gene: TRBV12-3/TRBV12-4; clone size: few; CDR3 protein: CASSRTSGGGTDTQYF; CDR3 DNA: TGTGCCAGCAGCCGGACTAGCGGGGGGGGCACAGATACGCAGTATTTT
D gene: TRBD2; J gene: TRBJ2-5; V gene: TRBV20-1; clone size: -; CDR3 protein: CSAVSGGNIETQYF; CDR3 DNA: TGCAGTGCCGTATCCGGGGGGAATATAGAGACCCAGTACTTC
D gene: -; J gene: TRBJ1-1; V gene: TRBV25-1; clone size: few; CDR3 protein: CASSGGANTEAFF; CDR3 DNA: TGTGCCAGCTCCGGGGGGGCGAACACTGAAGCTTTCTTT
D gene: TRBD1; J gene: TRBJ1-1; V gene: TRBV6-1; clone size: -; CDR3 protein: CASSPTGTGYTEAFF; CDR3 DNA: TGTGCCAGCAGTCCGACCGGGACAGGGTATACTGAAGCTTTCTTT
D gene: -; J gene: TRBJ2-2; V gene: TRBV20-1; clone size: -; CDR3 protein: CSARGVSGTLTGELFF; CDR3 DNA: TGCAGTGCTAGAGGCGTCAGTGGGACCCTGACCGGGGAGCTGTTTTTT